The following is a TCR beta chain sequence with its context. The data are from a study of blood T cell repertoires in COVID-19. Study as a whole: Sites across the United States, Italy and Spain contributed samples from acute and convalescent COVID-19. In each case, the material was cDNA or gDNA derived from T cells, B-cell-depleted T cells, or PBMCs.

Original processing notes: Quantification of nucleated cells was approximated via reference gene primer amplification. Using immunoSEQ multiplex PCR, the repertoire was profiled, and TCRdb retains in-frame clones only, with some absent. V and J calls plus clone size are reproduced from that table; the DNA served to infer D and trimming. The data contain under 130,000 clones, roughly nine tenths of them seen just once; the ten biggest clones take up approximately 3.5%. Germline lookup yields CDR1 LNHDA and CDR2 SQIVND (reference sequence). The trim removed 5 bases at V and 4 bases at J, leaving 3 bases unmatched. The CDR3 length is 14 residues.

The clonotype was recovered from a woman aged 55-75 years with acute or convalescent COVID-19. Sequenced input: peripheral blood. The V gene is TRBV19, the J gene TRBJ1-3; 9 nucleotides align to TRBD1. CDR3 sequence (DNA): TGTGCCAGTAGTCCCGGACAGGGGGGAAACACCATATATTTT. Translating gives CASSPGQGGNTIYF.